A selection of T cell receptor beta chains follows, all from one sample in a study of blood T cells in healthy people across ages. TCRdb re-called the 5' RACE reads with MiXCR, one entry per CDR3 protein. The sample lists approximately 830,000 distinct CDR3 sequences, around 62% occurring once. The sequenced material came from blood. These receptors were collected from a man aged 30 to 39 in good health. Both conserved end residues are part of each CDR3. D genes are given only for firm matches. Rows may omit the clone size; those that give it use once, few, many or a size class.

J gene | V gene | CDR3 length | D gene | clone size | CDR3 DNA | CDR3 protein
TRBJ2-7 | TRBV27 | 13 | NA | NA | TGTGCCAGCAGTTCCTATCCGTCCTACGAGCAGTACTTC | CASSSYPSYEQYF
TRBJ1-1 | TRBV6-2/TRBV6-3 | 15 | TRBD1 | NA | TGTGCCAGCAGGGATACAGGGGGCGAAAACACTGAAGCTTTCTTT | CASRDTGGENTEAFF
TRBJ2-5 | TRBV29-1 | 12 | TRBD1 | few | TGCAGCGTTACGGACAGGGTAGAGACCCAGTACTTC | CSVTDRVETQYF
TRBJ1-2 | TRBV7-8 | 14 | NA | NA | TGTGCCAGCAGCCCCTCTAGAGGGGTCTATGGCTACACCTTC | CASSPSRGVYGYTF
TRBJ2-4 | TRBV29-1 | 11 | NA | NA | TGCAGCGTTGTGCACGGGATTATTCAGTACTTC | CSVVHGIIQYF
TRBJ2-7 | TRBV12-3/TRBV12-4 | 15 | TRBD2 | NA | TGTGCCAGCAGTTTAGCGCTAGCGGGGGAGGACGAGCAGTACTTC | CASSLALAGEDEQYF
TRBJ2-5 | TRBV7-2 | 11 | NA | NA | TGTGCCAGCAGTCCCAAAGAGACCCAGTACTTC | CASSPKETQYF
TRBJ2-3 | TRBV2 | 15 | NA | few | TGTGCCAGCATTCTAGGACCCCAAGGAGCAGATACGCAGTATTTT | CASILGPQGADTQYF
TRBJ1-2 | TRBV4-1 | 15 | NA | NA | TGCGCCAGCAGCCAAGTGGCAGAGAACACCTATGGCTACACCTTC | CASSQVAENTYGYTF
TRBJ2-2 | TRBV5-1 | 17 | TRBD1 | NA | TGCGCCAGCAACCTAATTGGACAGGGGGCTGGCACCGGGGAGCTGTTTTTT | CASNLIGQGAGTGELFF
TRBJ1-1 | TRBV12-3/TRBV12-4 | 13 | NA | NA | TGTGCCAGCAGTTTAAACGGTCAGACTGAAGCTTTCTTT | CASSLNGQTEAFF
TRBJ2-3 | TRBV28 | 15 | TRBD2 | few | TGTGCCAGCAGTGCCCCGGGACTAGGGACAGATACGCAGTATTTT | CASSAPGLGTDTQYF
TRBJ2-3 | TRBV21-1 | 15 | NA | NA | TGTGCCAGCAGCAATCTTCACAGGTGTACAGATACGCAGTATTTT | CASSNLHRCTDTQYF
TRBJ2-1 | TRBV9 | 16 | NA | NA | TGTGCCAGCAGCCAGCTCAGGGGTAGCTCCTACAATGAGCAGTTCTTC | CASSQLRGSSYNEQFF
TRBJ1-6 | TRBV6-5 | 13 | NA | NA | TGTGCCAGCAGCTCCAGGCCAAATTCACCCCTCCACTTT | CASSSRPNSPLHF
TRBJ1-5 | TRBV28 | 17 | NA | once | TGTGCCAGCAGTTTATGGTGGGACCGCGGGCGCAATCAGCCCCAGCATTTT | CASSLWWDRGRNQPQHF
TRBJ2-7 | TRBV12-3/TRBV12-4 | 12 | NA | NA | TGTGCCAGCAGTCCTAAGCTAACCGAGCAGTACTTC | CASSPKLTEQYF
TRBJ2-5 | TRBV7-2 | 13 | NA | NA | TGTGCCAGCAGGGCTACAGGGATCGAGACCCAGTACTTC | CASRATGIETQYF
TRBJ2-7 | TRBV6-1 | 15 | TRBD1 | many | TGTGCCAGCACTAGACAGGGCGGCTACCTCTACGAGCAGTACTTC | CASTRQGGYLYEQYF
TRBJ2-1 | TRBV6-6 | 13 | NA | NA | TGTGCCAGCAGTTACGCCGGGGAGCTTGAGCAGTTCTTC | CASSYAGELEQFF
TRBJ2-1 | TRBV25-1 | 19 | TRBD2 | NA | TGTGCCAGCAGTGACCCCCGGGACTACCTACACGCCTCCTACAATGAGCAGTTCTTC | CASSDPRDYLHASYNEQFF
TRBJ2-3 | TRBV24-1 | 16 | NA | NA | TGTGCCACCAGTGATCCTACAGGGTTGAGAGCAGATACGCAGTATTTT | CATSDPTGLRADTQYF
TRBJ1-4 | TRBV9 | 15 | TRBD1 | NA | TGTGCCAGCAGCGTAAGGGGGCGTGTTAATGAAAAACTGTTTTTT | CASSVRGRVNEKLFF
TRBJ1-5 | TRBV20-1 | 10 | NA | once | TGCAGCGCTATGTCCCTGTCCCAGCATTTT | CSAMSLSQHF
TRBJ2-5 | TRBV4-2 | 15 | TRBD2 | few | TGTGCCAGCAGCCAAGGACTAGCGGACCAAGAGACCCAGTACTTC | CASSQGLADQETQYF
TRBJ2-3 | TRBV11-1 | 15 | NA | NA | TGTGCCAGCAGCCCCGGACAGAGAAGCACAGATACGCAGTATTTT | CASSPGQRSTDTQYF
TRBJ2-1 | TRBV4-2 | 14 | NA | NA | TGTGCCAGCAGCCAAGAGGTACGGAATAATGAGCAGTTCTTC | CASSQEVRNNEQFF
TRBJ2-7 | TRBV4-1 | 16 | TRBD2 | NA | TGCGCCAGCAGCCAAGCTCCTAGCGGGGGAACCTACGAGCAGTACTTC | CASSQAPSGGTYEQYF
TRBJ2-2 | TRBV20-1 | 14 | NA | NA | TGCAGTGCCCCTTGGGCGGGGAACACCGGGGAGCTGTTTTTT | CSAPWAGNTGELFF
TRBJ2-3 | TRBV29-1 | 14 | TRBD2 | few | TGCAGCGTTGAACTAGCGGGGAGGCCATATACGCAGTATTTT | CSVELAGRPYTQYF
TRBJ2-5 | TRBV20-1 | 15 | TRBD2 | few | TGCAGTGCTAGTACTAGCGAACCAAGCGGGGAGACCCAGTACTTC | CSASTSEPSGETQYF
TRBJ2-3 | TRBV11-2 | 18 | TRBD2 | NA | TGTGCCAGCAGCTGGAGACTAGCGGGGGGGCCCGGCACAGATACGCAGTATTTT | CASSWRLAGGPGTDTQYF
TRBJ1-5 | TRBV4-1 | 16 | NA | NA | TGCGCCAGCAGCCCCATAGGGGTAAGCTACCATCAGCCCCAGCATTTT | CASSPIGVSYHQPQHF
TRBJ2-7 | TRBV5-1 | 13 | NA | NA | TGCGCCAGCAGCTTCGCGACTAGTTTCGAGCAGTACTTC | CASSFATSFEQYF
TRBJ1-6 | TRBV12-3/TRBV12-4 | 14 | TRBD1 | NA | TGTGCCAGCAGTTCACAGGGGCCTTCTTCACCCCTCCACTTT | CASSSQGPSSPLHF
TRBJ2-7 | TRBV10-3 | 14 | TRBD2 | many | TGTGCCATCAAAGCGGGGACGGTCTCCTACGAGCAGTACTTC | CAIKAGTVSYEQYF
TRBJ2-7 | TRBV20-1 | 13 | TRBD1 | NA | TGCAGTGCTAATCCGGACAGGGACTACGAGCAGTACTTC | CSANPDRDYEQYF
TRBJ2-5 | TRBV7-2 | 11 | TRBD2 | once | TGTGCCAGCAACTCCGGGGGGGAGCAGTACTTC | CASNSGGEQYF
TRBJ2-3 | TRBV2 | 18 | TRBD2 | once | TGTGCCAGCTCTCCTAGCGGGAGGGGGCCCGTTGGCACAGATACGCAGTATTTT | CASSPSGRGPVGTDTQYF